A single T cell receptor beta chain is shown here with its context. In this sample, this clonotype turned up once. Its antigen has not been determined. No base qualities exist here, and no much larger clone lies one base off it. One read alone is weak evidence. The data derive from a study of T-cell reconstitution after alpha-beta-depleted transplantation in children (dated by TCRdb to between 2015 and 2016). As for the study more broadly: The study quantitatively tracked T-cell immune reconstitution after TCRalphabeta/CD19-depleted allogeneic hematopoietic cell transplantation in children using TCR repertoire profiling.

The library relied on PCR. The instrument given in TCRdb is Illumina HiSeq 2500. TCR library preparation used molecular barcoding, with unique molecular identifiers applied to normalize quantification of the TCRbeta repertoire. The public sequencing data were trimmed at Q25 with fastp and processed into clonotypes with MiXCR by TCRdb, which kept only in-frame beta chains. Each entry is one CDR3 protein sequence, shown with its most common DNA and genes. The sample contains over 550,000 distinct CDR3 sequences, roughly a tenth of them found a single time. The ten largest clones add up to about 4.2% of the sample. The TCR originated in a human donor who donated a stem cell graft to a child with acute myeloid leukemia. The sequencing used PBMCs from the stem cell graft donor, collected from the stem cell graft.

The DNA sequence is given as TGCACCGGGGCGGGAGTGAGCGGGAGAGGGAGCAATGAGCAGTTCTTC. This is translated as CTGAGVSGRGSNEQFF. The receptor chain draws on TRBV20-1 and TRBJ2-1; 8 central bases correspond to TRBD2. Its CDR3 holds 16 amino acids, cysteine through phenylalanine. The CDR3 DNA has 48 bases and is translated from base 1. The germline V gene (reference sequence) gives CDR1 as DFQATT and CDR2 as SNEGSKA.